Listed below are T cell receptor beta chains from one sample, sequenced in a study of blood T cell repertoires in COVID-19. Profiling relied on immunoSEQ multiplex PCR, and the TCRdb table lists in-frame clones only, not all of them. This table holds approximately 110,000 clones, 85% found once. The sequencing input was peripheral blood. These receptors were taken from a woman older than 75 with COVID-19, enrolled during active disease. CDR3s include the opening cysteine and the closing phenylalanine or tryptophan. Fields, in order: clone size, V gene, D gene, J gene, CDR3 DNA, CDR3 protein. A D gene is named only where the DNA matches it firmly. Not all rows give a size; the values are once, few, many and, for expanded clones, a class.

clone size: NA
V gene: TRBV7-9
D gene: NA
J gene: TRBJ1-4
CDR3 DNA: TGTGCCAGCAGCTTAATGATCAGTAATGAAAAACTGTTTTTT
CDR3 protein: CASSLMISNEKLFF

clone size: NA
V gene: TRBV14
D gene: TRBD2
J gene: TRBJ2-3
CDR3 DNA: TGTGCCAGCAGCCTATTAGCGGGAGGGCCGGCAGATACGCAGTATTTT
CDR3 protein: CASSLLAGGPADTQYF

clone size: once
V gene: TRBV15
D gene: TRBD1
J gene: TRBJ1-1
CDR3 DNA: TGTGCCACCAGCAGAGAGAGGGGGCGCACTGAAGCTTTCTTT
CDR3 protein: CATSRERGRTEAFF

clone size: NA
V gene: TRBV10-3
D gene: TRBD2
J gene: TRBJ2-2
CDR3 DNA: TGTGCCATCAGTGGACTAGCGTCGAACACCGGGGAGCTGTTTTTT
CDR3 protein: CAISGLASNTGELFF

clone size: few
V gene: TRBV3-1/TRBV3-2
D gene: TRBD2
J gene: TRBJ2-2
CDR3 DNA: TGTGCCAGCAAGGCTAGCGGGAATGGGGAGCTGTTTTTT
CDR3 protein: CASKASGNGELFF

clone size: NA
V gene: TRBV19
D gene: NA
J gene: TRBJ2-3
CDR3 DNA: TGTGCCAGTAGTACTCGGTCAGATACGCAGTATTTT
CDR3 protein: CASSTRSDTQYF

clone size: NA
V gene: TRBV19
D gene: NA
J gene: TRBJ2-5
CDR3 DNA: TGTGCCAGTAGTATTGGCGGTTTAGGGACCCAGTACTTC
CDR3 protein: CASSIGGLGTQYF

clone size: NA
V gene: TRBV9
D gene: TRBD2
J gene: TRBJ2-7
CDR3 DNA: TGTGCCAGCAGCCCTACGGGAGGGGCCCACGAGCAGTACTTC
CDR3 protein: CASSPTGGAHEQYF

clone size: once
V gene: TRBV18
D gene: NA
J gene: TRBJ1-6
CDR3 DNA: TGTGCCAGCTCACGGCAAGGACTGAAAAATTCACCCCTCCACTTT
CDR3 protein: CASSRQGLKNSPLHF

clone size: NA
V gene: TRBV20-1
D gene: NA
J gene: TRBJ1-1
CDR3 DNA: TGCAGTGCCAGGGAGGGGACTGAAGCTTTCTTT
CDR3 protein: CSAREGTEAFF

clone size: NA
V gene: TRBV5-4
D gene: NA
J gene: TRBJ2-7
CDR3 DNA: TGTGCCAGCAGCCTTGACAGTGCCGAGCAGTACTTC
CDR3 protein: CASSLDSAEQYF

clone size: NA
V gene: TRBV3-1/TRBV3-2
D gene: NA
J gene: TRBJ1-2
CDR3 DNA: TGTGCCAGCAGCCAAGGCAGGAACTATGGCTACACCTTC
CDR3 protein: CASSQGRNYGYTF

clone size: NA
V gene: TRBV11-2
D gene: TRBD1
J gene: TRBJ1-1
CDR3 DNA: TGTGCCAGCAGCTTAGGCGCCGGGACAGCCCTTTTCGAGGCTTTCTTT
CDR3 protein: CASSLGAGTALFEAFF

clone size: NA
V gene: TRBV7-9
D gene: NA
J gene: TRBJ2-5
CDR3 DNA: TGTGCCAGCACCCGAGGTACGGAAGAGACCCAGTACTTC
CDR3 protein: CASTRGTEETQYF

clone size: NA
V gene: TRBV7-9
D gene: NA
J gene: TRBJ1-1
CDR3 DNA: TGTGCCAGCAGCTTAGCGTCAGGGGTTAGCACTGAAGCTTTCTTT
CDR3 protein: CASSLASGVSTEAFF

clone size: NA
V gene: TRBV11-2
D gene: NA
J gene: TRBJ2-5
CDR3 DNA: TGTGCCAGCAGCCCGGGACTTAAAGAGACCCAGTACTTC
CDR3 protein: CASSPGLKETQYF

clone size: NA
V gene: TRBV3-1/TRBV3-2
D gene: TRBD1
J gene: TRBJ2-3
CDR3 DNA: TGTGCCAGCAGCCAAGGCAGGACAGGGGGCTCTCAGTGGGAGGGTTCAGATACGCAGTATTTT
CDR3 protein: CASSQGRTGGSQWEGSDTQYF

clone size: NA
V gene: TRBV5-1
D gene: NA
J gene: TRBJ2-4
CDR3 DNA: TGCGCCAGCAGGGCCGGTGGGGACTCCCTGAACATTCAGTACTTC
CDR3 protein: CASRAGGDSLNIQYF

clone size: NA
V gene: TRBV6-5
D gene: NA
J gene: TRBJ1-4
CDR3 DNA: TGTGCCAGCAGCTCGGGGGGGGGCGGAGATGAAAAACTGTTTTTT
CDR3 protein: CASSSGGGGDEKLFF

clone size: NA
V gene: TRBV18
D gene: TRBD1
J gene: TRBJ2-3
CDR3 DNA: TGTGCCAGCTCAGTCCCGGGACAGGGGCCAGATACGCAGTATTTT
CDR3 protein: CASSVPGQGPDTQYF

clone size: NA
V gene: TRBV4-3
D gene: TRBD1
J gene: TRBJ1-5
CDR3 DNA: TGCGCCAGCAGCCGCGACGGGACAGGGGATCAGCCCCAGCATTTT
CDR3 protein: CASSRDGTGDQPQHF

clone size: few
V gene: TRBV12-3/TRBV12-4
D gene: NA
J gene: TRBJ1-3
CDR3 DNA: TGTGCCAGCAGTCCCCGGGGAAACACCATATATTTT
CDR3 protein: CASSPRGNTIYF

clone size: NA
V gene: TRBV19
D gene: NA
J gene: TRBJ1-1
CDR3 DNA: TGTGCCAGTAAGCGGCCAGGGGCGTACACTGAAGCTTTCTTT
CDR3 protein: CASKRPGAYTEAFF

clone size: NA
V gene: TRBV5-6
D gene: NA
J gene: TRBJ2-5
CDR3 DNA: TGTGCCAGCAGCTTGGTCCCGGGAGAGACCCAGTACTTC
CDR3 protein: CASSLVPGETQYF

clone size: NA
V gene: TRBV3-1/TRBV3-2
D gene: NA
J gene: TRBJ1-1
CDR3 DNA: TGTGCCAGCAGCCAAGAGTTGGGGGGTTACACTGAAGCTTTCTTT
CDR3 protein: CASSQELGGYTEAFF

clone size: once
V gene: TRBV19
D gene: TRBD2
J gene: TRBJ2-1
CDR3 DNA: TGTGCCAGTAGTCCTCCGGGACTAGCGACGTACAATGAGCAGTTCTTC
CDR3 protein: CASSPPGLATYNEQFF

clone size: NA
V gene: TRBV18
D gene: NA
J gene: TRBJ2-2
CDR3 DNA: TGTGCCAGCTCACCTCCTCTGTCGGTGAACACCGGGGAGCTGTTTTTT
CDR3 protein: CASSPPLSVNTGELFF

clone size: NA
V gene: TRBV2
D gene: TRBD1
J gene: TRBJ2-2
CDR3 DNA: TGTGCCAGCAGCCTGGACAGGGGTGTAACCGGGGAGCTGTTTTTT
CDR3 protein: CASSLDRGVTGELFF

clone size: NA
V gene: TRBV5-1
D gene: TRBD1
J gene: TRBJ2-3
CDR3 DNA: TGCGCCAGCAGCTTGGGGACAGGGATTTTCACAGATACGCAGTATTTT
CDR3 protein: CASSLGTGIFTDTQYF

clone size: NA
V gene: TRBV27
D gene: NA
J gene: TRBJ2-1
CDR3 DNA: TGTGCCAGCAGCCAAGCGGGTACAGACCCCAATGAGCAGTTCTTC
CDR3 protein: CASSQAGTDPNEQFF

clone size: NA
V gene: TRBV7-6
D gene: NA
J gene: TRBJ2-6
CDR3 DNA: TGTGCCAGCAGCTTAGGGGCAGTCTCTGGGGCCAACGTCCTGACTTTC
CDR3 protein: CASSLGAVSGANVLTF

clone size: NA
V gene: TRBV5-6
D gene: TRBD1
J gene: TRBJ1-3
CDR3 DNA: TGTGCCAGCAGCACCCGGGACAGGGGTAGAAACACCATATATTTT
CDR3 protein: CASSTRDRGRNTIYF

clone size: NA
V gene: TRBV15
D gene: NA
J gene: TRBJ1-1
CDR3 DNA: TGTGCCACCAGCAGAGATAGAACCAGGGGGAACACTGAAGCTTTCTTT
CDR3 protein: CATSRDRTRGNTEAFF

clone size: NA
V gene: TRBV24-1
D gene: TRBD2
J gene: TRBJ2-7
CDR3 DNA: TGTGCCACCAGTGATGGGGGACTAGCGGGAGCCTACGAGCAGTACTTC
CDR3 protein: CATSDGGLAGAYEQYF

clone size: NA
V gene: TRBV7-9
D gene: NA
J gene: TRBJ1-1
CDR3 DNA: TGTGCCAGCAGCTCCCGGGTGGGCACTGAAGCTTTCTTT
CDR3 protein: CASSSRVGTEAFF

clone size: once
V gene: TRBV28
D gene: NA
J gene: TRBJ2-1
CDR3 DNA: TGTGCCAGCAGTTTATCCCGGGAGTGGAGACGTTTTTTGGATGAGCAGTTCTTC
CDR3 protein: CASSLSREWRRFLDEQFF

clone size: NA
V gene: TRBV27
D gene: TRBD1
J gene: TRBJ1-2
CDR3 DNA: TGTGCCAGCAGACCAAAACCGGACAGGGGTTATGGCTACACCTTC
CDR3 protein: CASRPKPDRGYGYTF

clone size: NA
V gene: TRBV15
D gene: NA
J gene: TRBJ2-5
CDR3 DNA: TGTGCCACCAGCAGTTCAAGAGTGACCCAGTACTTC
CDR3 protein: CATSSSRVTQYF

clone size: NA
V gene: TRBV28
D gene: NA
J gene: TRBJ1-3
CDR3 DNA: TGTGCCAGCACCCTGGGAGGGCTAGGTGGAAACACCATATATTTT
CDR3 protein: CASTLGGLGGNTIYF

clone size: NA
V gene: TRBV15
D gene: NA
J gene: TRBJ2-2
CDR3 DNA: TGTGCCACCAGCAGAGGGCGGGCCGGCGGGGAGCTGTTTTTT
CDR3 protein: CATSRGRAGGELFF

clone size: few
V gene: TRBV28
D gene: NA
J gene: TRBJ1-1
CDR3 DNA: TGTGCCAGCAGTTCAACAGGATTGAACACTGAAGCTTTCTTT
CDR3 protein: CASSSTGLNTEAFF

clone size: NA
V gene: TRBV24-1
D gene: NA
J gene: TRBJ1-4
CDR3 DNA: TGTGCCACCAGTGATAAGACAGGCGTGGACGAAAAACTGTTTTTT
CDR3 protein: CATSDKTGVDEKLFF

clone size: NA
V gene: TRBV18
D gene: NA
J gene: TRBJ1-2
CDR3 DNA: TGTGCCAGCTCACCACGGGGCAGGGGCTATGGCTACACCTTC
CDR3 protein: CASSPRGRGYGYTF

clone size: NA
V gene: TRBV6-6
D gene: NA
J gene: TRBJ1-5
CDR3 DNA: TGTGCCAGCAGTTACGCAGGGGATGGGCAGCCCCAGCATTTT
CDR3 protein: CASSYAGDGQPQHF